This passage covers 13 T cell receptor beta chains from one sample sequenced in a study of early stage breast cancer tumors. The method was immunoSEQ multiplex PCR; TCRdb's version includes in-frame clones alone and lacks a portion of them. The sample lists 8,000 to 9,500 clones; 60% to 80% were seen once. The material sequenced was normal breast tissue next to the tumor. Receptor source: a person between 60 and 70 years old with breast cancer.

The V call is TRBV2, the J call TRBJ1-1, with D perhaps matching TRBD1 (5 bases). In germline, CDR1 is SNHLY, CDR2 FYNNEI. CDR3 length: 14 amino acids. Trimming stripped 4 bases from V and 4 bases from J, with 13 bases between. CDR3 sequence: CASSAPGGSTEAFF. The CDR3 nucleotides read TGTGCCAGCAGTGCTCCGGGGGGTTCCACTGAAGCTTTCTTT.

V is TRBV9 and J is TRBJ2-2, with D possibly TRBD2 on 5 matching bases. This CDR3 contains 15 residues. Per the germline V gene, CDR1 is SGDLS and CDR2 is YYNGEE. V was pared by 0 bases and J by 5 bases, with 11 bases between. CDR3 in amino acids: CASSVDIGGTGELFF. The DNA of the CDR3 is TGTGCCAGCAGCGTAGATATAGGCGGGACCGGGGAGCTGTTTTTT.

This sequence joins TRBV6-5 and TRBJ1-6; 8 bases map to TRBD1. This CDR3 has 15 residues. The germline CDR1 and CDR2 sequences are MNHEY and SVGAGI. V lost 6 bases and J lost 8; bases outside the gene matches: 9. This CDR3 is CASSGDRGMDSPLHF. CDR3 bases: TGTGCCAGCAGCGGTGACAGGGGAATGGATTCACCCCTCCACTTT.

The CDR3 nucleotides read TGCGCCAGCAGCCCCCACAGGGGGCGCCCCGGGACCCAGTACTTC. Translating gives CASSPHRGRPGTQYF. The J gene is TRBJ2-5, the V gene TRBV5-1, with 9 bases matching TRBD1. V lost 4 bases, J lost 7 bases, and 11 bases stayed unmatched. The CDR3 loop spans 15 amino acids. Germline V gives CDR1 SGHRS, CDR2 YFSETQ.

The chain joins TRBV6-6 to TRBJ2-2; TRBD2 might be the D (5 bases). The CDR3 sequence is 16 residues long. The germline V gene has CDR1 MNHNY and CDR2 SVGAGI (reference sequence). Trimming cost V 6 bases and J 1 base, with 15 bases left between them. As DNA, the CDR3 is TGTGCCAGCAGCAAAGGTAGTCGGGGGAACACCGGGGAGCTGTTTTTT. Protein product: CASSKGSRGNTGELFF.

The V gene is TRBV11-2, the J gene TRBJ2-3; weak D call: TRBD1 (5 bases). Germline-derived CDR1 and CDR2 are SGHAT and FQNNGV. V was shortened by 0 bases and J by 4 bases, with 11 bases between the two germline ends. This CDR3 is built from 15 residues. CDR3 nucleotide sequence: TGTGCCAGCAGCTTAGATAGGACCAGGGCAGATACGCAGTATTTT. This translates into CASSLDRTRADTQYF.

V and J are TRBV15 and TRBJ1-6; weak D call: TRBD1 (5 bases). Deletions cut 1 base from V and 1 base from J, with 8 bases between. CDR3 length: 16 residues. The germline V gene has CDR1 LNHNV and CDR2 YYDKDF (reference sequence). The CDR3 region is CATSRVGGSYNSPLHF. CDR3 DNA: TGTGCCACCAGCAGAGTTGGGGGATCCTATAATTCACCCCTCCACTTT.

In its sample, this clone was seen a few times. CDR3 protein: CSASGTPPHTF. DNA for the CDR3: TGCAGTGCCTCCGGGACTCCACCTCACACCTTC. The chain combines TRBV20-1 with TRBJ1-2, with D maybe TRBD1 (5 bases). Germline CDR1 and CDR2: DFQATT and SNEGSKA (reference sequence). V dropped 6 bases and J dropped 12 bases, with 17 bases sitting between them. The CDR3 has 11 amino acids.

CDR3 in DNA: TGTGCTAGTGGTTTGCAGACCAGCGCAGATACGCAGTATTTT. Translation: CASGLQTSADTQYF. V is TRBV12-5 and J is TRBJ2-3; D uncertain. The CDR3 is 14 residues long. The germline V and J ends were trimmed by 2 bases and 4 bases, with 10 bases remaining between them. Germline CDR1 is LGHNT and CDR2 is FRNRAP.

This clone is large (0.1 to 1%) in the sample. V is TRBV4-1 and J is TRBJ2-2; D is unclear. This CDR3 comprises 16 residues. Germline assignment: CDR1 MGHRA and CDR2 YSYEKL. Trimming pared 3 bases from V and 7 bases from J, leaving 18 bases between. The DNA of the CDR3 is TGCGCCAGCAGCCATAGTAAGGGATTGATGATCGGGGAGCTGTTTTTT. Translating it yields CASSHSKGLMIGELFF.

The chain carries TRBV7-8 and TRBJ2-2; 7 nucleotides align to TRBD1. CDR3 length: 15 residues. Germline trimming cut 1 base from V and 4 bases from J; bases unmatched to any gene: 3. Germline V gene sequence: CDR1 SGHVS, CDR2 FQNEAQ. DNA for the CDR3: TGTGCCAGCAGCTTAGACAGGGGATCCACCGGGGAGCTGTTTTTT. Amino acid sequence: CASSLDRGSTGELFF.

The CDR3 DNA reads as TGTGCCAGCAGCTTAGTAGCGGGAGGGGACACCGGGGAGCTGTTTTTT. Encoded protein: CASSLVAGGDTGELFF. V is TRBV7-6 and J is TRBJ2-2; TRBD2 matches at 11 bases. This CDR3 is built from 16 residues. CDR1 and CDR2 from the germline V gene are SGHVS and FNYEAQ. V trimming: 1 base; J trimming: 3 bases; junction bases outside the gene matches: 1.

V usage is TRBV19 and J usage is TRBJ2-7, with TRBD1 identical over 10 bases. After removal of 3 bases from V and 1 base from J, the junction contained 9 bases not matched to a gene. This CDR3 comprises 17 residues. Germline V gene lookup returns CDR1 LNHDA and CDR2 SQIVND (reference sequence). This CDR3 reads CASSIAKSDRGSYEQYF. The DNA for the CDR3 is TGTGCCAGTAGTATCGCTAAGTCGGACAGGGGGTCCTACGAGCAGTACTTC. Full variable domain (outside the CDR3, taken from reference TRBV19 and TRBJ2-7): DGGITQSPKYLFRKEGQNVTLSCEQNLNHDAMYWYRQDPGQGLRLIYYSQIVNDFQKGDIAEGYSVSREKKESFPLTVTSAQKNPTAFYLCASSIAKSDRGSYEQYFGPGTRLTVT.